These 10 T cell receptor beta chains originate from one sample sequenced in a study of blood T cell repertoires in COVID-19. The data were produced by immunoSEQ multiplex PCR, yet TCRdb's version contains in-frame clones alone and is incomplete. This table holds under 300,000 clones, 65% to 85% found once. Sequencing was done on a sample of peripheral blood. These TCRs come from a human donor with COVID-19, enrolled during active disease. The donor label of this sample is uncertain.

V and J are TRBV5-6 and TRBJ2-3, with 7 positions matching TRBD2. This CDR3 contains 15 residues. Germline CDR1 and CDR2: SGHDT and YYEEEE. V shed 4 bases, J shed 4 bases, and the junction held 9 bases outside the gene matches. CDR3: CASSGLDKLPDTQYF. For the CDR3, the DNA is TGTGCCAGCAGCGGACTAGACAAACTGCCAGATACGCAGTATTTT.

V usage is TRBV14 and J usage is TRBJ2-6; TRBD1 is a possible D gene (6 bases). From germline, CDR1 is SGHDN and CDR2 FVKESK. The CDR3 has 17 amino acids. The V gene lost 4 bases and the J gene lost 3 bases, with 16 bases spanning the gap. The CDR3 spells CASSRTGPVFGANVLTF. As DNA, the CDR3 is TGTGCCAGCAGCCGAACAGGGCCCGTCTTTGGGGCCAACGTCCTGACTTTC.

This sequence joins TRBV27 and TRBJ1-5; 8 nucleotides line up with TRBD1. The CDR3 is 16 residues long. Losses at the gene ends were 5 bases for V and 2 bases for J; bases not matched to a gene: 8. The V gene's germline CDR1 is MNHEY and CDR2 SMNVEV (reference sequence). The CDR3 region is CASSPGQGRGNQPQHF. For the CDR3, the DNA is TGTGCCAGCAGTCCTGGACAGGGCAGGGGCAATCAGCCCCAGCATTTT.

In this sample, this clone turned up once. The chain uses TRBV20-1 and TRBJ2-3; 9 bases match TRBD2. The CDR3 runs to 15 residues. Germline V CDR1 and CDR2: DFQATT, SNEGSKA (reference sequence). The V and J ends lost 3 bases and 5 bases, in that order; junction bases with no gene match: 9. In nucleotides, the CDR3 is TGCAGTGCTAGTAGGCTAGCGGGAAATCAAGATACGCAGTATTTT. Translated: CSASRLAGNQDTQYF.

This clone was detected once. The gene calls are TRBV19 and TRBJ2-3; 13 bases are shared with TRBD2. Unmatched junction bases numbered 9, after V lost 6 bases and J lost 3 bases. Germline V lookup: CDR1 LNHDA, CDR2 SQIVND (reference sequence). CDR3 size: 17 residues. The DNA for the CDR3 is TGTGCCAGTAGCCCCATAGGACTAGCGGGAGTTACAGATACGCAGTATTTT. Translation gives CASSPIGLAGVTDTQYF.

The chain employs TRBV5-5 and TRBJ2-2; a possible D gene is TRBD2 (6 bases). V lost 1 base and J 7 bases, leaving 14 bases between the germline ends. CDR1 and CDR2 from the germline V gene are SGHKS and YYEKEE (reference sequence). The CDR3 is made up of 15 amino acids. The CDR3 sequence: CASSLTGVDSGELFF. The DNA for the CDR3 is TGTGCCAGCAGCTTGACGGGGGTCGATAGCGGGGAGCTGTTTTTT.

The count of this clone is one. This sequence joins TRBV28 and TRBJ2-5; 13 nucleotides agree with TRBD2. The CDR3 runs 13 residues. V dropped 8 bases and J dropped 6; count of bases not matched to a gene: 3. Germline CDR1 MDHEN, CDR2 SYDVKM. The CDR3 loop reads CASGLAGAQTQYF. The CDR3 DNA sequence: TGTGCCAGCGGACTAGCGGGAGCGCAGACCCAGTACTTC.

The chain couples TRBV5-1 to TRBJ2-7, with 9 bases aligning to TRBD1. The germline V gene has CDR1 SGHRS and CDR2 YFSETQ. V lost 4 bases to trimming and J lost 2 bases; unmatched junction nucleotides: 13. The CDR3 spans 17 residues. The DNA for the CDR3 is TGCGCCAGCAGCAAGAGGGACCCGGGACAGGGTGCCTACGAGCAGTACTTC. Protein: CASSKRDPGQGAYEQYF.

This clone has only a few counts. The rearrangement joins TRBV7-9 to TRBJ2-7; 9 bases agree with TRBD2. CDR3 length: 18 amino acids. J gave up 4 bases and V 1 base, and 14 bases lay outside the gene matches. CDR1 SEHNR and CDR2 FQNEAQ come from the germline V gene (reference sequence). CDR3 DNA sequence: TGTGCCAGCAGCTTAGGTGGAGTTAGCGGGAGCCCAAGGTACGAGCAGTACTTC. Amino acid sequence: CASSLGGVSGSPRYEQYF.

This chain links TRBV19 with TRBJ2-7; D perhaps matches TRBD1 (5 bases). The CDR3 is 14 amino acids. Trimming took off 2 bases at V and 4 bases at J, with 12 bases between the two ends. Germline V CDR1 and CDR2: LNHDA, SQIVND (reference sequence). The CDR3 spells CASSIRQGVYEQYF. The CDR3 DNA reads TGTGCCAGTAGTATACGGCAGGGCGTTTACGAGCAGTACTTC. Together with reference TRBV19 and TRBJ2-7, the CDR3 gives the full variable domain: DGGITQSPKYLFRKEGQNVTLSCEQNLNHDAMYWYRQDPGQGLRLIYYSQIVNDFQKGDIAEGYSVSREKKESFPLTVTSAQKNPTAFYLCASSIRQGVYEQYFGPGTRLTVT.